These 28 T cell receptor beta chains came from one sample sequenced in a study of blood T cells in healthy people across ages. With a J-beta primer mix and a sample-barcoded 5' primer, a second PCR ran about 6 to 11 cycles. TCRdb reprocessed the 5' RACE reads with MiXCR, giving one entry per CDR3 protein. The table includes around 1,700,000 distinct CDR3 sequences, approximately 28% detected once. Source material: blood. The receptors derive from a woman aged 25 to 39 in good health.

As for this clonotype: One end of the junction fails to match germline, which may point to a read error. The CDR3 here is CSARDSPSTGLRVNGKLFF. For the CDR3, the DNA is TGCAGTGCTAGAGATTCCCCCTCGACAGGGTTGAGAGTTAATGGAAAACTGTTTTTT. This chain joins TRBV20-1 and TRBJ1-4; 7 nucleotides align to TRBD1. The germline V gene has CDR1 DFQATT and CDR2 SNEGSKA (reference sequence). CDR3 length: 19 amino acids.

This clonotype was counted at least ten times. V is TRBV4-3 and J is TRBJ1-2, with TRBD1 as a possible D gene (5 bases). The CDR3 is 13 residues long. V gave up 0 bases and J gave up 5 bases, with 7 bases separating them. Germline V gene data show CDR1 as LGHNA and CDR2 as YSLEER. The CDR3 region is CASSQDGAYGYTF. Written as DNA, the CDR3 is TGCGCCAGCAGCCAAGATGGGGCTTATGGCTACACCTTC.

The chain carries TRBV4-1 and TRBJ1-2; no firm D call. This CDR3 has 15 residues. Germline V gene data show CDR1 as MGHRA and CDR2 as YSYEKL. V lost 2 bases and J lost 4, with 14 bases in between. CDR3 sequence reads: CASSQNSGFGYGYTF. The DNA of the CDR3 is TGCGCCAGCAGCCAAAACAGCGGATTCGGCTATGGCTACACCTTC.

This chain links TRBV12-3 or TRBV12-4 with TRBJ2-7, with TRBD2 matching over 8 bases. The CDR3 consists of 14 residues. V trimming: 5 bases; J trimming: 7 bases; junction bases outside the gene matches: 10. The CDR3 DNA reads TGTGCCAGCAGTGCCATGGTAGCGGGGTCTGAGCAGTACTTC. This encodes CASSAMVAGSEQYF.

This chain joins TRBV29-1 and TRBJ2-3; D might be TRBD2 (5 bases). Germline-derived CDR1 and CDR2 are SQVTM and ANQGSEA. The CDR3 has 15 amino acids. V dropped 7 bases and J dropped 2 bases, with 19 bases sitting between them. CDR3 sequence reads: CSAPDGSLSTDTQYF. The CDR3 nucleotides read TGCAGCGCCCCCGATGGGAGTTTGTCCACAGATACGCAGTATTTT.

The rearrangement links TRBV12-3 or TRBV12-4 to TRBJ2-5; TRBD2 aligns across 13 bases. TRBJ2-7 matches the DNA end more closely, so the J call is doubtful. CDR3 length: 14 residues. As DNA, the CDR3 is TGTGCCAGCACCATTGGGACTAGCGGGAACGAGCAGTACTTC. It encodes CASTIGTSGNEQYF.

This clonotype has a handful of counts. This rearrangement joins TRBV5-1 to TRBJ2-7, with 9 bases that match TRBD1. Germline V CDR1 and CDR2: SGHRS, YFSETQ. V lost 3 bases, J lost 2 bases, and 6 bases stayed unmatched. The CDR3 covers 15 residues. In DNA, the CDR3 is TGCGCCAGCAGCTACCACGGACAGGGGACCTACGAGCAGTACTTC. This sequence encodes CASSYHGQGTYEQYF.

This clonotype appeared a few times. This sequence joins TRBV12-3 or TRBV12-4 and TRBJ1-2; 7 bases are shared with TRBD1. The CDR3 runs 13 residues. V gave up 10 bases and J gave up 5 bases; unmatched junction bases: 10. The CDR3 is CAMREGGRYGYTF. The CDR3 DNA sequence: TGTGCCATGCGAGAAGGGGGCCGGTATGGCTACACCTTC.

This clonotype was seen more than once but under ten times. The CDR3 coding sequence is TGCGCCAGCAGCCAAGATCTCGGAGAGGGCGTGACAGATACGCAGTATTTT. This encodes CASSQDLGEGVTDTQYF. This rearrangement joins TRBV4-3 to TRBJ2-3, with D possibly being TRBD2 (5 bases). This CDR3 is built from 17 residues. The ends were cut back, 0 bases at V and 3 bases at J, with 16 bases in the middle. Germline CDR1 and CDR2: LGHNA and YSLEER.

This clonotype turned up a few times. V is TRBV10-3 and J is TRBJ2-7, with D possibly matching TRBD2 (6 bases). The DNA end favors TRBJ2-5, so the J call may be wrong. CDR1 is ENHRY, CDR2 SYGVKD, per germline. This CDR3 region has 16 residues. CDR3 protein: CAISESVGSPSQTQYF. The CDR3 DNA follows: TGTGCCATCAGTGAGTCGGTCGGGAGTCCATCTCAGACCCAGTACTTC.

This clonotype was counted between two and nine times. The chain uses TRBV20-1 and TRBJ2-1; TRBD2 might be the D (5 bases). The CDR3 is made up of 16 amino acids. The ends were cut back, 3 bases at V and 0 bases at J, with 15 bases in the middle. CDR1 is DFQATT and CDR2 is SNEGSKA in the germline V gene (reference sequence). The CDR3 spells CSARLPSGGSYNEQFF. DNA for the CDR3: TGCAGTGCTAGGCTTCCTTCCGGAGGCTCCTACAATGAGCAGTTCTTC.

This clonotype was recorded a few times. The chain links TRBV28 to TRBJ2-7; D possibly matches TRBD1 or TRBD2 (6 bases each). The CDR3 loop spans 14 amino acids. V was shortened by 8 bases and J by 10 bases, with 24 bases between the two germline ends. Germline values: CDR1 MDHEN, CDR2 SYDVKM. CDR3 protein: CASGSLGAGRFQYF. The CDR3 region has the DNA TGTGCCAGCGGGTCCCTGGGGGCAGGGAGGTTCCAGTACTTC. Based on the CDR3 plus reference TRBV28 and TRBJ2-7, the full variable domain is DVKVTQSSRYLVKRTGEKVFLECVQDMDHENMFWYRQDPGLGLRLIYFSYDVKMKEKGDIPEGYSVSREKKERFSLILESASTNQTSMYLCASGSLGAGRFQYFGPGTRLTVT.

The V gene is TRBV27, the J gene TRBJ2-1, with 9 positions matching TRBD2. The germline V gene has CDR1 MNHEY and CDR2 SMNVEV (reference sequence). The CDR3 is 16 residues long. V trimming: 5 bases; J trimming: 7 bases; junction bases outside the gene matches: 12. The DNA for the CDR3 is TGTGCCAGCAGTCCCAGACTAGCGGAGGACATAAATGAGCAGTTCTTC. It specifies CASSPRLAEDINEQFF.

This clonotype was seen more than once but under ten times. The chain is built from TRBV3-1 and TRBJ2-7; 15 nucleotides line up with TRBD2. In germline, CDR1 is LGHDT, CDR2 YNNKEL (reference sequence). This CDR3 spans 17 amino acids. V dropped 1 base and J dropped 6; count of bases not matched to a gene: 7. CDR3 nucleotides: TGTGCCAGCAGCCAAGGTACGCCGGGACTAGCGGGAGGCGAGCAGTACTTC. Its protein product is CASSQGTPGLAGGEQYF.

This clonotype was detected many times. The chain couples TRBV4-3 to TRBJ2-7; TRBD1 matches at 8 bases. V lost 4 bases to trimming and J lost 4 bases; unmatched junction nucleotides: 3. This CDR3 spans 13 amino acids. CDR1 and CDR2 (germline): LGHNA, YSLEER. This CDR3 is CASSPNRGYEQYF. CDR3 coding DNA: TGCGCCAGCAGCCCTAACAGGGGGTACGAGCAGTACTTC.

The rearrangement links TRBV6-1 to TRBJ2-1; 9 positions agree with TRBD2. The DNA end is more similar to TRBJ2-7, so the J call may be wrong. CDR1 and CDR2 (germline): MNHNS, SASEGT. The CDR3 covers 14 residues. CDR3 DNA sequence: TGTGCCAGCAGTGGACTAGCGGTACACAATGAGCAGTACTTC. As protein: CASSGLAVHNEQYF.

This clonotype was seen more than once but under ten times. The V call is TRBV6-5, the J call TRBJ1-6; D remains ambiguous. Germline loops: CDR1 MNHEY, CDR2 SVGAGI. The ends were cut back, 6 bases at V and 8 bases at J, with 17 bases in the middle. The CDR3 totals 15 residues. CDR3: CASRTAGERDSPLHF. The CDR3 region has the DNA TGTGCCAGCAGGACGGCCGGGGAGCGGGATTCACCCCTCCACTTT.

This clonotype has at least ten counts. The chain recombines TRBV24-1 with TRBJ2-3; 8 nucleotides match TRBD2. This CDR3 region has 17 residues. V shed 3 bases, J shed 3 bases, and the junction held 10 bases outside the gene matches. Per the germline V gene, CDR1 is KGHDR and CDR2 is SFDVKD. The CDR3 DNA reads as TGTGCCACCAGTGATGGTCCAGCGGGAGTGACGACAGATACGCAGTATTTT. Its translation: CATSDGPAGVTTDTQYF.

In this sample, this clonotype turned up a few times. V is TRBV2 and J is TRBJ2-5, with TRBD1 identical over 8 bases. The CDR3 length is 14 residues. In germline, CDR1 is SNHLY, CDR2 FYNNEI. V lost 7 bases and J lost 5; bases outside the gene matches: 9. The CDR3 nucleotides are TGTGCCAGCACTCCCGAGGACAGGGTGGAGACCCAGTACTTC. It codes for CASTPEDRVETQYF.

This clonotype was counted only a few times. The rearrangement joins TRBV7-9 to TRBJ2-1; a possible D gene is TRBD1 (6 bases). There are 13 residues in the CDR3. Germline assignment: CDR1 SEHNR and CDR2 FQNEAQ (reference sequence). Trimming shortened V by 3 bases and J by 14 bases, and 17 bases separated the two germline ends. The CDR3 DNA sequence: TGTGCCAGCAGCTTGGGGGCTCTAGATTATAAGTTCTTC. It yields the protein CASSLGALDYKFF.

This clonotype was detected a few times. V and J are TRBV4-3 and TRBJ2-3, with TRBD2 identical over 8 bases. From germline, CDR1 is LGHNA and CDR2 YSLEER. The CDR3 totals 16 residues. J gave up 3 bases and V 1 base, and 6 bases lay outside the gene matches. CDR3 sequence: CASSQGGSGGTDTQYF. CDR3 sequence (DNA): TGCGCCAGCAGCCAAGGGGGGAGCGGGGGAACAGATACGCAGTATTTT.

This clonotype was counted ten times or more. The CDR3 region has the DNA TGTGCCAGCAGCTCCCGGGAAAACGAGCAGTACTTC. Amino acids: CASSSRENEQYF. The V call is TRBV7-9, the J call TRBJ2-7; TRBD2 is a possible D gene (5 bases). CDR1 and CDR2 (germline): SEHNR, FQNEAQ (reference sequence). Between the trimmed V and J ends, which lost 4 bases and 5 bases, there was a span of 9 bases. The CDR3 consists of 12 residues.

The chain carries TRBV2 and TRBJ2-7; 13 nucleotides line up with TRBD2. CDR1 and CDR2 (germline): SNHLY, FYNNEI. This CDR3 contains 14 residues. V lost 6 bases, J lost 2 bases, and 1 base stayed unmatched. The CDR3 protein is CASRTSGGPYEQYF. The CDR3 DNA follows: TGTGCCAGCAGGACTAGCGGGGGGCCCTACGAGCAGTACTTC.

This clonotype showed up just a few times. The chain is built from TRBV5-6 and TRBJ2-5, with 11 bases matching TRBD1. The junction had 5 bases not matched to a gene; V was cut back by 0 bases and J by 4 bases. The CDR3 spans 16 residues. Germline CDR1 SGHDT, CDR2 YYEEEE. This chain's CDR3 is CASSLESGTGGETQYF. CDR3 nucleotides: TGTGCCAGCAGCTTGGAGTCTGGGACAGGGGGAGAGACCCAGTACTTC.

A few counts support this clonotype. The chain combines TRBV27 with TRBJ2-3; D not resolved. This CDR3 spans 11 amino acids. From germline, CDR1 is MNHEY and CDR2 SMNVEV (reference sequence). Between the trimmed V and J ends, which lost 6 bases and 8 bases, there was a span of 9 bases. The CDR3 loop reads CASRSLGTQYF. Here the CDR3 DNA reads TGTGCCAGCAGATCCTTGGGTACGCAGTATTTT.

The table lists this clonotype with a few counts. The rearrangement joins TRBV12-3 or TRBV12-4 to TRBJ2-7, with D possibly being TRBD2 (5 bases). This CDR3 is 15 amino acids long. V gave up 5 bases and J gave up 1 base, with 15 bases separating them. The CDR3 reads CASSLGSEGSYEQYF. The CDR3 DNA is TGTGCCAGCAGTCTCGGTAGCGAGGGATCCTACGAGCAGTACTTC.

As for this clonotype: A read error is possible here, since a much larger clone lies one base away. The chain uses TRBV28 and TRBJ2-4; 9 bases are a match to TRBD1. Germline CDR1 MDHEN, CDR2 SYDVKM. This CDR3 has 13 residues. Trimming cost V 6 bases and J 9 bases; bases outside gene matches: 6. CDR3 DNA: TGTGCCAGCAGGCGACAGGGGGGAAGCATTCAGTACTTC. Translating gives CASRRQGGSIQYF.

This chain joins TRBV20-1 and TRBJ2-2; 10 nucleotides align to TRBD2. Germline CDR1 and CDR2: DFQATT and SNEGSKA (reference sequence). This CDR3 is 16 amino acids long. Trimming cost V 1 base and J 4 bases; bases outside gene matches: 6. CDR3 sequence reads: CSARGPGLAITGELFF. CDR3 DNA sequence: TGCAGTGCTAGAGGCCCGGGACTAGCGATCACCGGGGAGCTGTTTTTT.